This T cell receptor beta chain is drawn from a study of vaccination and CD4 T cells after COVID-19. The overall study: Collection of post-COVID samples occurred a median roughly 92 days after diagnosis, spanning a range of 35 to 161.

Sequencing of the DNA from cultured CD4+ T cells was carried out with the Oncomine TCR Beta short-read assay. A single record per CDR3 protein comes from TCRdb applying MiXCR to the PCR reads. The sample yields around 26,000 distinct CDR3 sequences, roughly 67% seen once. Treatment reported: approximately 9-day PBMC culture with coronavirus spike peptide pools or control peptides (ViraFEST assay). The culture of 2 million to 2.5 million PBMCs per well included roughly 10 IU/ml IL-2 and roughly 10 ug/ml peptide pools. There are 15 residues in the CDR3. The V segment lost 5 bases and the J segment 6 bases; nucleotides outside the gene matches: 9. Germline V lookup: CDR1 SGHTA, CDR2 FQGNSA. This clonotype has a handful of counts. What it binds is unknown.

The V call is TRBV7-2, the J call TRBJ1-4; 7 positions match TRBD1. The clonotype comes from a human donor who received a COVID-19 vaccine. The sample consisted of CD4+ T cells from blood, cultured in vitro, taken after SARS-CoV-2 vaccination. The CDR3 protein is CASSATGDSDEKLFF. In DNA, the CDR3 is TGTGCCAGCAGCGCCACAGGGGATTCCGATGAAAAACTGTTTTTT.